Listed here is a single TCR beta chain. Its binding antigen is unknown. No clone much larger than this one lies a single base away; base qualities are absent. The CDR3 goes from the cysteine to the phenylalanine over 16 residues. Left in the record is the CDR3 DNA by itself, 48 bases read in frame from the first base. The germline V gene gives CDR1 as SGHTA and CDR2 as FQGNSA. V is trimmed back by 0 bases and J by 4 bases, and the junction contains 4 bases that no gene match accounts for. The source of the sample is a study of Ad26.COV2.S vaccination and SARS-CoV-2 variants (dated by TCRdb to about 2021). For context, the study as a whole: Vaccine-arm donors were drawn from COV1001, a multicentre, randomized, double-blind, placebo-controlled phase I-IIa trial of Ad26.COV2.S in healthy adults. TCRbeta repertoire sequencing was used to assess the specificity and breadth of SARS-CoV-2-reactive T cell receptors after Ad26.COV2.S vaccination. Trial participants were randomized into five groups of five, in which low-dose or high-dose Ad26.COV2.S was given once or twice, or placebo was given on both occasions. Throughout the experiments and outcome assessment, investigators stayed blinded to trial group allocation. Ad26.COV2.S was given intramuscularly at 5x10^10 or 1x10^11 viral particles, as a single shot or as two shots 56 days apart. A total of around 32 samples were included in the TCR-sequenced set, comprising around 19 Ad26.COV2.S vaccine recipients, 5 placebo recipients and 8 SARS-CoV-2 convalescent individuals. The paper's findings and limits, for the study overall: After vaccination, substantial breadth of spike-specific CD8+ and CD4+ T cell responses was reported. The study lacked the statistical power to compare responses across vaccine doses or regimens. The authors noted that total T cell responses may have been underestimated by the TCR breadth and depth analyses. Spike-specific TCR breadth was higher in Ad26.COV2.S recipients than in placebo recipients (P = 0.0014). Non-spike TCR breadth was comparable between vaccine and placebo recipients, consistent with the vaccine containing only spike.

The sample's treatment or condition, from its label and the paper: around 19 received Ad26.COV2.S at low or high dose, single or two shots; 5 received placebo; per-sample allocation not given. Repertoires of vaccine and placebo recipients were sequenced from samples taken on day 63 after the first injection. Between 29 July and 7 August 2020, Cohort 1b enrolled about 27 adults aged 18-55 years at one site in Boston, USA. As a vaccine, Ad26.COV2.S was a replication-incompetent adenovirus type 26 vector that expressed a prefusion-stabilized SARS-CoV-2 spike protein derived from the original Wuhan strain. TCRbeta CDR3 regions were sequenced with the immunoSEQ Assay. After extraction, genomic DNA underwent amplification by bias-controlled multiplex PCR, followed by high-throughput sequencing. In the paper's pipeline: To quantify the absolute abundance of every unique TCRbeta CDR3 region, sequences were collapsed and filtered. T cell fraction was estimated by normalization of TCRbeta template counts to usable DNA, with usable DNA being measured through amplification of reference genes present in all nucleated cells. Repertoire TCRs were annotated as SARS-CoV-2-specific when V gene, CDR3 amino acid sequence and J gene were exactly matched to a known reactive TCR set. MIRA supplied the reference SARS-CoV-2 TCR set, which was filtered for enrichment in COVID-19-positive ImmuneCODE repertoires so that public or cross-reactive TCRs were removed. Using the MIRA antigens, annotated TCRs were further analysed by specific ORF or by position within an ORF. Breadth was defined as the number of annotated unique rearrangements divided by the total number of unique productive rearrangements, and depth was defined as the summed frequency of the annotated unique rearrangements. Group comparisons of TCR breadth used two-sided Wilcoxon rank-sum tests. Imported from immuneACCESS, the table was reduced by TCRdb to in-frame sequences with V and J called. These copies leave out some clones; in studies compared against another copy, an unresolved V gene accounts for under half, and the cause of the remainder is not known. D and trimming come from the DNA, and the V and J calls and clone size come from that table. The table for this sample lists roughly 680,000 clones; 80% to 90% of them were counted only once. In total, the top ten clones hold about 1.5% of the sample.

This clonotype was obtained from a person aged 18-65 years who received the Ad26.COV2.S COVID-19 vaccine or a placebo. Material: peripheral blood, obtained in a trial of Ad26.COV2.S vaccine versus placebo. The chain was built from TRBV7-2 and TRBJ2-1; 9 middle bases align to TRBD2. In nucleotide form, the sequence is TGTGCCAGCAGCTTAGCGGCGGGGGGGAGATACAATGAGCAGTTCTTC. It translates to CASSLAAGGRYNEQFF.